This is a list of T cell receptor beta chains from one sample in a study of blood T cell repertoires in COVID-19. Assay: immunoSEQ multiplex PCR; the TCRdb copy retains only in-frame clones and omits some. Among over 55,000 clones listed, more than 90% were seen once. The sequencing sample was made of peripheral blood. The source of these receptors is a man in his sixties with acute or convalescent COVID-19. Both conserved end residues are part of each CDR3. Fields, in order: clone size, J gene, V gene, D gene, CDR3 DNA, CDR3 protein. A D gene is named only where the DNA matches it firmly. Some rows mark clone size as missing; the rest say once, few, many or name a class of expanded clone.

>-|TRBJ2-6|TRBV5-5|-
TGTGCCAGCAGCTTGGGGCCGTCTGGGGCCAACGTCCTGACTTTC
CASSLGPSGANVLTF
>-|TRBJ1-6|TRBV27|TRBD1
TGTGCCAGCAGTTCGAGGACAGGGTTTACACCCCTCCACTTT
CASSSRTGFTPLHF
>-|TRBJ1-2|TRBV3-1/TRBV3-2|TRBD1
TGTGCCAGCAGCCAGGGACAGGCTTTCTATGGCTACACCTTC
CASSQGQAFYGYTF
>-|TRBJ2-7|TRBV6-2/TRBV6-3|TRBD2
TGTGCCAGCAGTTACGCGGGAGGGCCCTACGAGCAGTACTTC
CASSYAGGPYEQYF
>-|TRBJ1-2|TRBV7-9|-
TGTGCCAGCAGCGCCACGTCAGCGGGTAACTATGGCTACACCTTC
CASSATSAGNYGYTF
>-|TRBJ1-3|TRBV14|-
TGTGCCAGCAGCCAAGGTTTAGGAGTCTCTGGAAACACCATATATTTT
CASSQGLGVSGNTIYF
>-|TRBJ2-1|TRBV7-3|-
TGTGCCAGCAGCCTAACCGGCCGGGGTGAGCAGTTCTTC
CASSLTGRGEQFF
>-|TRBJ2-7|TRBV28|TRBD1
TGTGCCAGCAGCCAGCGACAGGGGGCGAGTGAGCAGTACTTC
CASSQRQGASEQYF
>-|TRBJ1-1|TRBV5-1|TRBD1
TGCGCCAGCAGCCGTGGACAGGCTGGTACTGAAGCTTTCTTT
CASSRGQAGTEAFF
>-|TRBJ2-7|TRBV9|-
TGTGCCAGCAGCGTAGAAATCGGCTCCTACGAGCAGTACTTC
CASSVEIGSYEQYF
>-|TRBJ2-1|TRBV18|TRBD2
TGTGCCAGCTCACCGACCAGAGTAGCGGGTGTCTCCTACAATGAGCAGTTCTTC
CASSPTRVAGVSYNEQFF
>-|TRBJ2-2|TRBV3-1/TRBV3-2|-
TGTGCCAGCAGCCAGGGCCTCCTCGGGGAGCTGTTTTTT
CASSQGLLGELFF
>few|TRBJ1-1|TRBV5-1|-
TGCGCCAGCAGCACTAAAGGAGGGCGGAACACTGAAGCTTTCTTT
CASSTKGGRNTEAFF
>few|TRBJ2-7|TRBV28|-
TGTGCCAGCAGTTTACGACAGTACGAGCAGTACTTC
CASSLRQYEQYF
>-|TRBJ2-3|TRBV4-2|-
TGTGCCAGCAGCCAATCCGACAGGTCTAGCACAGATACGCAGTATTTT
CASSQSDRSSTDTQYF
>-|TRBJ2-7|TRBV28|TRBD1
TGTGCCAGCAGTTTAGGAGCGTGGGGGACAGGGATCTACGAGCAGTACTTC
CASSLGAWGTGIYEQYF
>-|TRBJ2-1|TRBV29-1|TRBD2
TGCAGCGTGGGGGGGACCACCGACAATGAGCAGTTCTTC
CSVGGTTDNEQFF
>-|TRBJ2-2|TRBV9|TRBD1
TGTGCCAGCAGCGAACAGGGGGGCAAAAACACCGGGGAGCTGTTTTTT
CASSEQGGKNTGELFF
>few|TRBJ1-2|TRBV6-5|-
TGTGCCAGCAATTTCCGGGCCGGAGGTGGCTACACCTTC
CASNFRAGGGYTF
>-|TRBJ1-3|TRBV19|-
TGTGCCAGCCACAGAATCTCTGGAAACACCATATATTTT
CASHRISGNTIYF
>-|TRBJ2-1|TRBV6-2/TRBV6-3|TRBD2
TGTGCCAGCAGTTACTCGACTAGCGTAGAGGCGGATGAGCAGTTCTTC
CASSYSTSVEADEQFF
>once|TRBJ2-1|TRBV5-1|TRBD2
TGCGCCAGCAGCTTGGGCTTACTAGCGGGAGCCCACAATGAGCAGTTCTTC
CASSLGLLAGAHNEQFF
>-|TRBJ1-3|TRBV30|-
TGTGCCTGGAGTGTAGGGGGCTCTGGAAACACCATATATTTT
CAWSVGGSGNTIYF
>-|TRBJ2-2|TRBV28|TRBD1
TGTGCCACTGGGACAGCGAACACCGGGGAGCTGTTTTTT
CATGTANTGELFF
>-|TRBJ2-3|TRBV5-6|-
TGTGCCAGCAGCCACACAGATACGCAGTATTTT
CASSHTDTQYF
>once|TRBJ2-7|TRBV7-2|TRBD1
TGTGCCAGCAGCTTAGAAGTGGACAGGGACTACGAGCAGTACTTC
CASSLEVDRDYEQYF
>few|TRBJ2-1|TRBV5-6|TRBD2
TGTGCCAGCAGCTTGCTGGGGGGGAGCTCCTACAATGAGCAGTTCTTC
CASSLLGGSSYNEQFF
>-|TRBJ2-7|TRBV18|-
TGTGCCAGCTCACTGACAGACTACGAGCAGTACTTC
CASSLTDYEQYF
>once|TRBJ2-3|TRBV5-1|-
TGCGCCAGCAGCTTGGAACCCAGGGCCACAGATACGCAGTATTTT
CASSLEPRATDTQYF
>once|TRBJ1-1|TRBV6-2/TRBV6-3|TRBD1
TGTGCCAGCAGTTACCCGTGGACAGGGGGTCTGAACACTGAAGCTTTCTTT
CASSYPWTGGLNTEAFF
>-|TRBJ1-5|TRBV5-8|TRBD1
TGTGCCAGCAGCTCACGACAGGGGGATAGCAATCAGCCCCAGCATTTT
CASSSRQGDSNQPQHF
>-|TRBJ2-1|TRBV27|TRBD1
TGTGCCAGCAGTTTAAGCCCGGACAGGAGATACAATGAGCAGTTCTTC
CASSLSPDRRYNEQFF
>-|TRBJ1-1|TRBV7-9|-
TGTGCCAGCAGCCCCCAGACAGAGAACACTGAAGCTTTCTTT
CASSPQTENTEAFF
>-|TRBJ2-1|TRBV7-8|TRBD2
TGTGCCAGCAGCTTAGGTAGCGGGAGAGTGAATGAGCAGTTCTTC
CASSLGSGRVNEQFF
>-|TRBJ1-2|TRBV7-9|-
TGTGCCAGCAGCCAGGGTGGGGCAGGGGCCCCATATGGCTACACCTTC
CASSQGGAGAPYGYTF
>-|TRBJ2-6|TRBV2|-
TGTGCCAGCAGTGAGAACGCAGGGACTGGGGCCAACGTCCTGACTTTC
CASSENAGTGANVLTF
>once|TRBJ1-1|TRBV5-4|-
TGTGCCAGCAGCTTGGCCACGGTGCGGACTGAAGCTTTCTTT
CASSLATVRTEAFF
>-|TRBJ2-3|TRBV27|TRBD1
TGTGCCAGCAGTTTATCGGGAGGTGGCCTTGGGACAGGGGGCAGAGATACGCAGTATTTT
CASSLSGGGLGTGGRDTQYF
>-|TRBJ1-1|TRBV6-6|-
TGTGCCAGCAGTCCCCCCCAGATGTATACTGAAGCTTTCTTT
CASSPPQMYTEAFF
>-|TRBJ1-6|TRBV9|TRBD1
TGTGCCAGCAGTGCCGGGACAGGCAACAATTCACCCCTCCACTTT
CASSAGTGNNSPLHF